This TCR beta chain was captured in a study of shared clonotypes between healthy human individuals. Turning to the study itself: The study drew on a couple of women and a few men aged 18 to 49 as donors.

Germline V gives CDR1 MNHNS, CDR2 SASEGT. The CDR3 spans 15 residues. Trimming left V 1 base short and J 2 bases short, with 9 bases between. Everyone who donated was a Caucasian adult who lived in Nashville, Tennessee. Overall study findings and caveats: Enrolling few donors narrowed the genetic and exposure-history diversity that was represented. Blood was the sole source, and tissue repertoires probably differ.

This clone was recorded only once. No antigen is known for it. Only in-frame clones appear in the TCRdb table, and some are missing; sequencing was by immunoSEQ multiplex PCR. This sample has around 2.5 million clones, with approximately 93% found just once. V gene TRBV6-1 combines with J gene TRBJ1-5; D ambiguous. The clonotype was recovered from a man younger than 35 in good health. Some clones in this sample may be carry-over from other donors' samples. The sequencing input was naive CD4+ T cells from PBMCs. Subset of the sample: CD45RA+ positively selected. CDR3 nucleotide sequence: TGTGCCAGCAGTGAAGAAGGGAGGGGCAATCAGCCCCAGCATTTT. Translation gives CASSEEGRGNQPQHF.